This T cell receptor beta chain came from a study of CD8 T cells in Susac syndrome. Reverse transcription used roughly 0.45 to 1 ug RNA and random hexamers. Amplification of TCR beta CDR3 was carried out by immunoSEQ multiplex PCR, which covered 54 Vbeta and 13 Jbeta segments. From the immunoSEQ multiplex PCR reads, TCRdb called clonotypes with MiXCR, one entry per CDR3 protein. The table has some 97,000 distinct CDR3 sequences, approximately 95% seen once. Trimming cost V 4 bases and J 7 bases, with 10 bases left between them. CDR3 length: 12 residues. From germline, CDR1 is LGHNA and CDR2 YNFKEQ. This TCR was sampled from a human donor with Susac syndrome. V usage is TRBV4-2 and J usage is TRBJ1-1, with D tentatively TRBD1 (5 bases). Material for sequencing was CD8+ T cells from PBMCs. The CDR3 region is CASSPSGGEAFF. The CDR3 DNA reads as TGTGCCAGCAGCCCGTCGGGGGGTGAAGCTTTCTTT.